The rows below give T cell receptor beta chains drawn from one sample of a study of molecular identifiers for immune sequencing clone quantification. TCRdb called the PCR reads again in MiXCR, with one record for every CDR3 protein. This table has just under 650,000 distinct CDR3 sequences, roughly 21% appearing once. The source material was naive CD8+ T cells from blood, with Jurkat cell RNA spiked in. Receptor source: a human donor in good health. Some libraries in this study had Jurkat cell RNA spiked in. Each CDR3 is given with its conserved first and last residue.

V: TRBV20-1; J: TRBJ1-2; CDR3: CSAYEEDGYTF
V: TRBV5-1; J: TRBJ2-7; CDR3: CASSYLDRRSSYEQYF
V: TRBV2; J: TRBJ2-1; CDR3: CARRGLAGYNEQFF
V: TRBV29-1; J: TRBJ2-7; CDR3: CSVIRTLGEQYF
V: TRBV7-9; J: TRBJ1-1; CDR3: CASGSPLTGGSVTEAFF
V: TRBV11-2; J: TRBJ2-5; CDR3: CASSSTSLGTYF
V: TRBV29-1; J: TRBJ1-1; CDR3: CSVEEGGQKVFF
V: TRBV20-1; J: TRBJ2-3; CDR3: CSAPDKLVWYTQYF
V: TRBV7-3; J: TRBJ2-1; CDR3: CASSPLGGEMTYNEQFF
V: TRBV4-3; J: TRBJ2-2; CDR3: CASSQGTVTGELFF
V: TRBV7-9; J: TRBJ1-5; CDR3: CASSLAEGDNQPQHF
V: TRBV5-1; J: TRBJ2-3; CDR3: CASSFEFTTDTQYF
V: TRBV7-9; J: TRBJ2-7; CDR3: CASSMPGTYEQYF
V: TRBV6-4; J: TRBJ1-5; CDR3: CASSDSGQRQYSNQPQHF
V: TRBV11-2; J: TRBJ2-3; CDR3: CASSLTPGRNTDTQYF
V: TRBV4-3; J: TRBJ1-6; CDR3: CASSLAPGGLGNSPLHF
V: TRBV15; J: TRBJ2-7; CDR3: CATSRDRRDYEQYF
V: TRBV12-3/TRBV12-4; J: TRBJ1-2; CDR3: CASSLSPGRDGYTF
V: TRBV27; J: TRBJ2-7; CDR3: CASSSTATATSYEQYF
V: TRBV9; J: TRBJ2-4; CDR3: CASSVGDLNIQYF
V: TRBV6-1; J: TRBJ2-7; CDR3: CASSEPGPVDEQYF
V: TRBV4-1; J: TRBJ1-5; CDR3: CASSQESGYNQPQHF
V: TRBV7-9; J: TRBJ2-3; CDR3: CASRPMGTVTDTQYF
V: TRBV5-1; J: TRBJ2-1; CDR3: CASGGIDTSSYNEQLF
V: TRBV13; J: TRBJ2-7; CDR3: CASSSEQGLAGESPYEQYF
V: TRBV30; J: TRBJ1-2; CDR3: CAWMEGLYGYTF
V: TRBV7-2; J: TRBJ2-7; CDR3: CASSSQGTGTHEQYF
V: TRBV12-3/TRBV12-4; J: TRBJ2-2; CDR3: CASSSGTGNVGELFF
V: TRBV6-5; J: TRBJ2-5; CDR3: CASSSPAGKETQYF
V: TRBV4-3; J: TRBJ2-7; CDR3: CASSQGDQGPYYEQYF
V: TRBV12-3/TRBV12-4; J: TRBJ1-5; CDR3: CASSHPGPQHF
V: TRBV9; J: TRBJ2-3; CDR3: CASSVGSPVDTQYF
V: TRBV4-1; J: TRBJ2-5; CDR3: CASSHIGEETQYF
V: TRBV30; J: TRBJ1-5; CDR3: CACGDQPQHF
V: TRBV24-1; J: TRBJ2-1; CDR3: CATSDPHGQNNELFF
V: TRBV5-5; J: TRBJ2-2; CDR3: CASSSYSGSAVGELFF
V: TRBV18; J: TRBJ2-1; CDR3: CASSPGRAAYSYNEQFF
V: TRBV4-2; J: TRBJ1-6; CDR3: CASSQGLSSYNSPLHF
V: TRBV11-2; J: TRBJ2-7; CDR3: CASSLESGAFYEQYF
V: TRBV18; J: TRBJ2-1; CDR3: CASSGARSSYNEQFF
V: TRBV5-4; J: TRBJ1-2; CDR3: CASSVGTGLNYGYTF
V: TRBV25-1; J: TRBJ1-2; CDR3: CASSDKVSSYGYTF
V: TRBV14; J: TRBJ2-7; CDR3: CASSPSGTEAYEQYF